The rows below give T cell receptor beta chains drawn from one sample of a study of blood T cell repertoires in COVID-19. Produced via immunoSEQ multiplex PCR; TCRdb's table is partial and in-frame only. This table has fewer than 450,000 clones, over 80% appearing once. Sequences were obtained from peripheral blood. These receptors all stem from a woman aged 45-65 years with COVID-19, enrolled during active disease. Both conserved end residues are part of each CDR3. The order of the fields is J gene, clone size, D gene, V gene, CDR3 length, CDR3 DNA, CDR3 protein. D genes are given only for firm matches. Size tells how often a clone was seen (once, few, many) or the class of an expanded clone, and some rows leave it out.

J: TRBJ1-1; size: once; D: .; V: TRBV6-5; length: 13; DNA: TGTGCCAGCACCAGGTCAGGGAACACTGAAGCTTTCTTT; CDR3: CASTRSGNTEAFF
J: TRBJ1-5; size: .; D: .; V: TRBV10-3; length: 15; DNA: TGTGCCATCAGTGAGGGCAGGGATCCTTTTTTGGCCCAGCATTTT; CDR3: CAISEGRDPFLAQHF
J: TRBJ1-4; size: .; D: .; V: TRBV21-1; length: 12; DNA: TGTGCCAGCAGCAAGATGGGGGAGGAACTGTTTTTT; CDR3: CASSKMGEELFF
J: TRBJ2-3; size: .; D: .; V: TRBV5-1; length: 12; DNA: TGCGCCAGCAGGGGGGCGACAGATACGCAGTATTTT; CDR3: CASRGATDTQYF
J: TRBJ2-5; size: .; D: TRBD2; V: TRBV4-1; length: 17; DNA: TGCGCCAGCAGCCAAGCGGCGACTAGCGGGATACAAGAGACCCAGTACTTC; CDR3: CASSQAATSGIQETQYF
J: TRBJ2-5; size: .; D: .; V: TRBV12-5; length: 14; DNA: TGTGCTAGTGGTTTGGTTTTCACCGGGAAGACCCAGTACTTC; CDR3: CASGLVFTGKTQYF
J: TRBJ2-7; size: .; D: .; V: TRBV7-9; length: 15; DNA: TGTGCCAGCAGCTTAGGTTCGGGCCGGGACTACGAGCAGTACTTC; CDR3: CASSLGSGRDYEQYF
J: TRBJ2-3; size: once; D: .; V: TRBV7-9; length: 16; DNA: TGTGCCAGCAGCTTAGGTGTGGGATCCAGGGCAGATACGCAGTATTTT; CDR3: CASSLGVGSRADTQYF
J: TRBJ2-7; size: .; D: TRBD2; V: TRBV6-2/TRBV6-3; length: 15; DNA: TGTGCCAGCAGTTACGGGGGCGGGAGGGCCGACGAGCAGTACTTC; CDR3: CASSYGGGRADEQYF
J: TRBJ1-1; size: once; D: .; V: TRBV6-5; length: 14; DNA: TGTGCCTGCCCGGTGAAGGGGAAGTTCACTGAAGCTTTCTTT; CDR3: CACPVKGKFTEAFF